This entry concerns a single TCR beta chain. Clones were read by immunoSEQ multiplex PCR, and TCRdb kept only the in-frame ones, dropping some. Seen here are tens of thousands of clones, 80% to 90% observed once, and the top ten hold approximately 0.91%. This specimen belongs to a study of OX40 agonist ivuxolimab in advanced cancers. Study in general: Of mixed ages from about 20 to 80 and averaging approximately 60 years, the group was 65% to 85% male.

This CDR3 has 13 residues. V dropped 3 bases and J dropped 4 bases, with 9 bases sitting between them. In germline, CDR1 is SEHNR, CDR2 FQNEAQ (reference sequence). The input for sequencing was CD4+ or CD8+ T cells sorted from blood, taken in a trial of the OX40 agonist ivuxolimab. The J gene is TRBJ1-1, the V gene TRBV7-9; D gene ambiguous. This TCR was recovered from an adult with an advanced solid tumor such as melanoma, head and neck, liver or kidney cancer. CDR3 amino acids: CASSLSLATEAFF. DNA for the CDR3: TGTGCCAGCAGCTTGTCTCTGGCCACTGAAGCTTTCTTT.